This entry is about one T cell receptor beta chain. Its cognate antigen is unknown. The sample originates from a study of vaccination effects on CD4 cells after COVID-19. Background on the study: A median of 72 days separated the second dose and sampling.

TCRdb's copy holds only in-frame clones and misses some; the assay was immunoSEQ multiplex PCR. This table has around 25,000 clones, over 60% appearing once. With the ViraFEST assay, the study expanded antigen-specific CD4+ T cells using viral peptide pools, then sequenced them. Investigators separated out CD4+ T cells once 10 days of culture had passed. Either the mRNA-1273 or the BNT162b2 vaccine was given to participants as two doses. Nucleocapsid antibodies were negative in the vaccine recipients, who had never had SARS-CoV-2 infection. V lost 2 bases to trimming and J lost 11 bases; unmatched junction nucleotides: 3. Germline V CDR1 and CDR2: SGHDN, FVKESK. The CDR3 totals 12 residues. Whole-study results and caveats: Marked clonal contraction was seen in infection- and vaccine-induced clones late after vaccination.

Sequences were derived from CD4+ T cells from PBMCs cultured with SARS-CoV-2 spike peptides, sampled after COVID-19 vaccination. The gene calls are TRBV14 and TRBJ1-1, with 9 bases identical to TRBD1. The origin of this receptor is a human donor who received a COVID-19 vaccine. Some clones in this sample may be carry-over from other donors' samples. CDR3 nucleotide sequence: TGTGCCAGCAGCCAATACAGGGGGCAGGCTTTCTTT. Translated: CASSQYRGQAFF.